One T cell receptor (beta chain) is described in this entry. The source of the sample is a study of blood T cell repertoires in COVID-19. Across the whole study: Researchers got acute and convalescent COVID-19 samples from the United States, Italy and Spain.

Profiled with immunoSEQ multiplex PCR; TCRdb holds only in-frame clones, not every one. The repertoire includes about 230,000 clones, about nine tenths of them detected once, and under 3.5% sits in the top ten. The sequence derives from a man aged 25-45 years with COVID-19, enrolled during active disease. The sample taken for sequencing was peripheral blood.

The DNA of the CDR3 is TGTGCCAGCAGTGACAGGGGAATTAATCAGCCCCAGCATTTT. Translating it yields CASSDRGINQPQHF. The J gene is TRBJ1-5, the V gene TRBV6-1, with D possibly TRBD1 on 6 matching bases. The CDR3 spans 14 residues. The V end was cut by 3 bases, the J end by 4 bases, with 10 bases between. CDR1 and CDR2 from the germline V gene are MNHNS and SASEGT.